This TCR beta chain was recorded in a study of blood T cell repertoires in COVID-19. V shed 0 bases, J shed 11 bases, and the junction held 6 bases outside the gene matches. From germline, CDR1 is KGHSH and CDR2 LQKENI. The CDR3 is 14 amino acids. Original processing methods: Reference gene primer amplification yielded estimated nucleated cell counts. Clones were sequenced by immunoSEQ multiplex PCR, and TCRdb holds only the in-frame ones, with some missing. V, J and clone size are taken as reported in that table, and D and trimming were inferred from the DNA itself. Here the sample spans under 70,000 clones, roughly 87% being singletons.

V is TRBV18 and J is TRBJ1-1, with 10 bases lining up with TRBD1. This TCR derives from a woman under 30 with acute or convalescent COVID-19. The sample consisted of peripheral blood. As DNA, the CDR3 is TGTGCCAGCTCACCACCGGGACAGGGGATGTCGGCTTTCTTT. It codes for CASSPPGQGMSAFF.